Below are 2 T cell receptor beta chains sequenced from a single sample in a study of identical twins. Via MiXCR, TCRdb re-called the 5' RACE reads, giving one row per CDR3 protein. The sample lists approximately 630,000 distinct CDR3 sequences; under 8.5% were seen once. These data were also filed under a second study, of yellow fever vaccine responses in identical twins.

Sequenced: PBMCs. These TCRs come from a woman between 18 and 29 years old in good health.

V gene TRBV7-2 combines with J gene TRBJ2-7; perhaps TRBD2 as D (5 bases). V lost 2 bases and J lost 6, with 11 bases in between. Per germline, CDR1 SGHTA and CDR2 FQGNSA. The CDR3 is made up of 13 amino acids. The CDR3: CASSLLGVGEQYF. CDR3 sequence (DNA): TGTGCCAGCAGCTTACTCGGGGTTGGCGAGCAGTACTTC.

The table lists this clonotype with a few counts. V and J are TRBV4-1 and TRBJ2-3; 12 nucleotides match TRBD2. Per germline, CDR1 MGHRA and CDR2 YSYEKL. V dropped 5 bases and J dropped 0; count of bases not matched to a gene: 9. The CDR3 length is 18 residues. Written as DNA, the CDR3 is TGCGCCAGCAGCTCCCTCCAGCTAGCGGGGGGGAGCACAGATACGCAGTATTTT. It is translated as CASSSLQLAGGSTDTQYF.